This TCR beta chain appears in the sequencing data of a study of T cell responses to AZD1222 COVID-19 vaccine. Study in general: Second-dose schedules of about 4 or about 12 weeks were combined.

For this clone: The antigen remains unidentified.

The CDR3 is made up of 14 amino acids. Germline CDR1 is SGHAT and CDR2 is FQNNGV. The V gene end was trimmed by 6 bases and the J gene end by 5 bases; junction bases not matched to a gene: 6. Method: immunoSEQ multiplex PCR; TCRdb's copy keeps in-frame clones and lacks some. In the table there are approximately 65,000 clones, roughly 90% of which are singletons. Whole-study findings and limits: Repertoires were collected only later (after the peak T cell response had occurred). Donors skewed white British and female; clonal diversity was possibly underestimated.

The J gene is TRBJ2-1, the V gene TRBV11-2, with TRBD1 identical over 8 bases. This sequence was found in an adult in good health. The sequencing here drew on peripheral blood, taken on day 0 of AZD1222 vaccination. This chain's CDR3 is CASRRGQGHNEQFF. DNA of the CDR3: TGTGCCAGCAGGCGAGGACAGGGCCACAATGAGCAGTTCTTC.